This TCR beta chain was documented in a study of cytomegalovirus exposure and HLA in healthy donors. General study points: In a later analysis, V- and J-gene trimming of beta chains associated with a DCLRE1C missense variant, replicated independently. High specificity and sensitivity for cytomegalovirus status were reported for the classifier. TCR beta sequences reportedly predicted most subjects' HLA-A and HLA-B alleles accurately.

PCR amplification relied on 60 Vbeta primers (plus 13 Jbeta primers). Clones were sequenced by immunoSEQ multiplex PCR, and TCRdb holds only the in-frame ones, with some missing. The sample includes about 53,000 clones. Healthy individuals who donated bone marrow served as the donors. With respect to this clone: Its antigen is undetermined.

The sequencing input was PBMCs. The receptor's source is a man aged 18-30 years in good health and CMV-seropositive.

DNA for the CDR3: TGTGCCAGCAGTGTCAGTACCGGGACAGAAGTGGCTAACTATGGCTACACCTTC. It codes for CASSVSTGTEVANYGYTF. The chain couples TRBV2 to TRBJ1-2; 7 bases fit TRBD1. J lost 0 bases, V lost 4 bases, and 14 bases had no gene match. Germline V gene data show CDR1 as SNHLY and CDR2 as FYNNEI. The CDR3 has 18 residues.